This entry lists 9 T cell receptor beta chains sequenced from one sample in a study of somatic mutations in cytotoxic T cells in rheumatoid arthritis. Sequencing was performed with immunoSEQ multiplex PCR; in TCRdb, only in-frame clones are kept and a portion is missing. The data hold approximately 20,000 clones, with over 80% observed a single time. The sequenced sample consisted of CD8+ T cells sorted from blood. These receptor sequences come from a young man with rheumatoid arthritis.

The rearrangement links TRBV2 to TRBJ1-5; no reliable D call. Germline V gives CDR1 SNHLY, CDR2 FYNNEI. Trimming cost V 6 bases and J 3 bases, with 9 bases left between them. This CDR3 region has 13 residues. Here the CDR3 reads CASRQEFNQPQHF. CDR3 nucleotides: TGTGCCAGCAGGCAGGAATTCAATCAGCCCCAGCATTTT.

The chain carries TRBV28 and TRBJ2-1; D may be TRBD1 (6 bases). Between the trimmed V and J ends, which lost 7 bases and 4 bases, there was a span of 20 bases. This CDR3 contains 16 residues. The V gene's germline CDR1 is MDHEN and CDR2 SYDVKM. The CDR3 spells CASNNQFRTVYNEQFF. The CDR3 DNA follows: TGTGCCAGCAACAACCAGTTCAGGACAGTGTACAATGAGCAGTTCTTC.

This chain connects TRBV7-2 to TRBJ2-7; D may match TRBD1 or TRBD2 (6 bases each). The CDR3 consists of 15 residues. The V gene's germline CDR1 is SGHTA and CDR2 FQGNSA. With 5 bases removed from V and 0 bases from J, the gap between germline ends came to 14 bases. CDR3 sequence: CASSPNGGRSYEQYF. DNA of the CDR3: TGTGCCAGCAGCCCTAATGGGGGGCGCTCCTACGAGCAGTACTTC.

This sequence joins TRBV4-1 and TRBJ2-7; D is unclear. The CDR3 consists of 15 residues. The V gene lost 2 bases and the J gene lost 1 base, with 12 bases spanning the gap. The V gene's germline CDR1 is MGHRA and CDR2 YSYEKL. Here the CDR3 DNA reads TGCGCCAGCAGCCAATCAAGCACTTTATCCTACGAGCAGTACTTC. Translating gives CASSQSSTLSYEQYF.

This chain connects TRBV6-1 to TRBJ1-5; perhaps TRBD1 as D (6 bases). The CDR3 sequence is 15 residues long. Between the trimmed V and J ends, which lost 6 bases and 1 base, there was a span of 13 bases. Germline assignment: CDR1 MNHNS and CDR2 SASEGT. CDR3 nucleotide sequence: TGTGCCAGCAGGCTAGCGACAGGAAGCAATCAGCCCCAGCATTTT. This encodes CASRLATGSNQPQHF.

The CDR3 loop is CASSESEVWGEEDTEAFF. The CDR3 DNA reads as TGTGCCAGCAGTGAAAGCGAGGTGTGGGGGGAGGAGGACACTGAAGCTTTCTTT. The rearrangement uses TRBV6-1 and TRBJ1-1; D may be TRBD1 (5 bases). CDR3 length: 18 amino acids. Deletions cut 2 bases from V and 3 bases from J, with 22 bases between. Germline V CDR1 and CDR2: MNHNS, SASEGT.

The rearrangement joins TRBV27 to TRBJ1-2; no reliable D call. Per germline, CDR1 MNHEY and CDR2 SMNVEV (reference sequence). Trimming left V 3 bases short and J 5 bases short, with 16 bases between. The CDR3 runs to 15 residues. The CDR3, as DNA: TGTGCCAGCAGTTTTGGGTCAGAAGACCTTTATGGCTACACCTTC. Amino acid sequence: CASSFGSEDLYGYTF.

The chain recombines TRBV6-1 with TRBJ2-7; no clear D gene. This CDR3 contains 14 residues. Germline V gene lookup returns CDR1 MNHNS and CDR2 SASEGT. The V gene lost 3 bases and the J gene lost 0 bases, with 9 bases spanning the gap. CDR3 DNA: TGTGCCAGCAGTGAGGTCAGGAACTCCTACGAGCAGTACTTC. Translated: CASSEVRNSYEQYF.

V gene TRBV5-4 combines with J gene TRBJ1-2; 10 bases line up with TRBD1. The CDR3 is 14 residues long. Germline values: CDR1 SGHNT, CDR2 YYREEE (reference sequence). V was pared by 4 bases and J by 4 bases, with 4 bases of the junction left unmatched. The CDR3 here is CASSRDRGPYGYTF. The CDR3 DNA is TGTGCCAGCAGCCGGGACAGGGGACCCTATGGCTACACCTTC.